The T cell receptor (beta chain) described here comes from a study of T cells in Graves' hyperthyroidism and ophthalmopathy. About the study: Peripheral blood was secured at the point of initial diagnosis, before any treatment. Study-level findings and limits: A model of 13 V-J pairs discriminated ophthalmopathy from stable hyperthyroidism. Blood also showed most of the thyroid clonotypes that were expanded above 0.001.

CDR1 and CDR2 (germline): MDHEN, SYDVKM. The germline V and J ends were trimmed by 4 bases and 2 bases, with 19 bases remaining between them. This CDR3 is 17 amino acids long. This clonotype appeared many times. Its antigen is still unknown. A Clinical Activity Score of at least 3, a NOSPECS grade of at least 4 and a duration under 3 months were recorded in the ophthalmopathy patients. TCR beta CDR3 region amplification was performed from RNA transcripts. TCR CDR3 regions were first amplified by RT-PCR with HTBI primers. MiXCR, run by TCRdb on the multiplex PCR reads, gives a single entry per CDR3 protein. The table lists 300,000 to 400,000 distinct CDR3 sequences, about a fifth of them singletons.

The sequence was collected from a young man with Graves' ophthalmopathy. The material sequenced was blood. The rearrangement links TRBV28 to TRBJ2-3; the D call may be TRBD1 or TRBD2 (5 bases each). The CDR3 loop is CASSSVLRDGYTDTQYF. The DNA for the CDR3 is TGTGCCAGCAGTTCCGTCCTCCGGGACGGCTACACAGATACGCAGTATTTT.